Sequencing of this TCR beta chain was carried out in a study of beta chain features in type 1 diabetes. Findings and limits, study-wide: Moderate yet significant TCRB CDR3 shortening was seen in Type 1 diabetes patients in all four CD4+ subsets.

This clone was found a few times. Its target is unknown. With 3 bases removed from V and 2 bases from J, the gap between germline ends came to 7 bases. This CDR3 comprises 13 residues. CDR1 is LNHDA and CDR2 is SQIVND in the germline V gene (reference sequence). The authors reverse transcribed all of the isolated RNA, so sequencing captured expressed TCRB transcripts. Clones were sequenced by immunoSEQ multiplex PCR, and TCRdb holds only the in-frame ones, with some missing. The sample holds roughly 180,000 clones, 6.5% to 8.5% seen once. The source material was central memory CD4+ T cells from blood. The sequence was collected from a man younger than 35 with type 1 diabetes. The V gene is TRBV19, the J gene TRBJ1-2; maybe TRBD1 (5 bases). CDR3 DNA: TGTGCCAGTAGTATCCCAGGGAACTATGGCTACACCTTC. It yields the protein CASSIPGNYGYTF.